This note documents a single TCR beta chain sequence. Enrollment of patients from Seattle took place during active infection, with longitudinal follow-up. The data derive from a study of blood T cell repertoires in COVID-19. The CDR3 loop spans 19 amino acids. Assay used: immunoSEQ multiplex PCR; TCRdb lists only in-frame clones, some missing. The sample includes 130,000 or so clones, less than 90% seen only once; the top ten take 8.9%. This sequence was found in a man in his thirties or forties with COVID-19, enrolled during active disease. This rearrangement joins TRBV21-1 to TRBJ2-1; TRBD2 is the table's D call and was not checked against the DNA. TRBV21-1 is described as a pseudogene. The sequenced material came from peripheral blood. The CDR3 protein is CASSRRLEHAPSSYNEQFF. The CDR3 bases are TGTGCCAGCAGCAGGCGGCTAGAACACGCACCCAGCTCCTACAATGAGCAGTTCTTC.